This T cell receptor (beta chain) is from a study of cytomegalovirus exposure and HLA in healthy donors. At the level of the study: Early release data held tens of millions of unique TCRs from HLA-typed donors. Study-wide results and caveats: Researchers reported in a later analysis that common viral pathogens appeared linked to several top clusters. Reported results showed that the classifier diagnosed cytomegalovirus status with high specificity and sensitivity.

Notes on this clone: Its cognate antigen is unknown.

CDR1 and CDR2 from the germline V gene are LNHDA and SQIVND (reference sequence). The CDR3 totals 16 residues. The junction had 5 bases not matched to a gene; V was cut back by 4 bases and J by 3 bases. Primers: 60 Vbeta forward and 13 Jbeta reverse. Data came from immunoSEQ multiplex PCR; TCRdb stores just in-frame clones and leaves some out. The sample comprises hundreds of thousands of clones, around four fifths of which are singletons, and about 0.58% rests with the top ten. V usage is TRBV19 and J usage is TRBJ2-2; 10 bases map to TRBD1. The sample consisted of PBMCs. This TCR derives from a middle-aged woman in good health and CMV-seronegative. The CDR3 here is CASSTRTGGDTGELFF. Here the CDR3 DNA reads TGTGCCAGTAGTACACGGACAGGGGGGGACACCGGGGAGCTGTTTTTT.